The rows below give T cell receptor beta chains drawn from one sample of a study of somatic mutations in cytotoxic T cells in rheumatoid arthritis. Assay used: immunoSEQ multiplex PCR; TCRdb lists only in-frame clones, some missing. The data contain 30,000 to 45,000 clones, 84% of them singletons. The sequenced sample was CD8+ T cells sorted from blood. The receptor set was obtained from a man aged 40-55 years in good health. CDR3s include the opening cysteine and the closing phenylalanine or tryptophan. Each record gives: clone size, V gene, J gene, D gene, CDR3 DNA, CDR3 protein. The D gene is left open where the match is weak. Rows may omit the clone size; those that give it use once, few, many or a size class.

clone_size: -
v_call: TRBV29-1
j_call: TRBJ2-7
d_call: -
cdr3_nt: TGCAGCGTGTCAGTGGGAATTGCCTACGAGCAGTACTTC
cdr3_aa: CSVSVGIAYEQYF

clone_size: -
v_call: TRBV5-1
j_call: TRBJ2-1
d_call: TRBD2
cdr3_nt: TGCGCCAGCAGCTTGGCCAGTTGGACTAGCGGGAGTTGGGAGCAGTTCTTC
cdr3_aa: CASSLASWTSGSWEQFF

clone_size: -
v_call: TRBV29-1
j_call: TRBJ2-3
d_call: TRBD2
cdr3_nt: TGCAGCGTTGAGTTTGCGGGAGGGCTTCCAGATACGCAGTATTTT
cdr3_aa: CSVEFAGGLPDTQYF

clone_size: -
v_call: TRBV2
j_call: TRBJ1-4
d_call: TRBD1
cdr3_nt: TGTGCCAGCATCCCGGGGACAGTCACTAATGAAAAACTGTTTTTT
cdr3_aa: CASIPGTVTNEKLFF

clone_size: -
v_call: TRBV18
j_call: TRBJ2-7
d_call: -
cdr3_nt: TGTGCCAGCTCACCACCAGGGAGCTACGAGCAGTACTTC
cdr3_aa: CASSPPGSYEQYF

clone_size: -
v_call: TRBV7-8
j_call: TRBJ1-5
d_call: -
cdr3_nt: TGTGCCAGCAGCCATAGATGGGACGGCAATCAGCCCCAGCATTTT
cdr3_aa: CASSHRWDGNQPQHF

clone_size: -
v_call: TRBV4-3
j_call: TRBJ2-1
d_call: -
cdr3_nt: TGCGCCAGCAGCCCTCTTGGGGGGGGCGGCCGTCGGCATGAGCAGTTCTTC
cdr3_aa: CASSPLGGGGRRHEQFF

clone_size: -
v_call: TRBV29-1
j_call: TRBJ2-3
d_call: TRBD1
cdr3_nt: TGCAGCGTCCGACAGGGCGGTTGGGATACGCAGTATTTT
cdr3_aa: CSVRQGGWDTQYF

clone_size: -
v_call: TRBV5-1
j_call: TRBJ1-1
d_call: -
cdr3_nt: TGCGCCAGCAGCTTGAGTTGGGGACCCGGGAACACTGAAGCTTTCTTT
cdr3_aa: CASSLSWGPGNTEAFF

clone_size: -
v_call: TRBV9
j_call: TRBJ1-3
d_call: -
cdr3_nt: TGTGCCAGCAGCGCGGGGGGGGTCTCTGGAAACACCATATATTTT
cdr3_aa: CASSAGGVSGNTIYF

clone_size: -
v_call: TRBV27
j_call: TRBJ2-3
d_call: TRBD1
cdr3_nt: TGTGCCAGCAGACACCGGGACAGGGGCCCTAGCACAGATACGCAGTATTTT
cdr3_aa: CASRHRDRGPSTDTQYF

clone_size: few
v_call: TRBV10-3
j_call: TRBJ1-3
d_call: -
cdr3_nt: TGTGCCATCATGAAAGACAGTTCTGGAAACACCATATATTTT
cdr3_aa: CAIMKDSSGNTIYF

clone_size: -
v_call: TRBV28
j_call: TRBJ2-7
d_call: -
cdr3_nt: TGTGCCAGCAGTTTGTACTCATACGAGCAGTACTTC
cdr3_aa: CASSLYSYEQYF

clone_size: -
v_call: TRBV7-8
j_call: TRBJ2-7
d_call: TRBD1
cdr3_nt: TGTGCCAGCAGTCCCGGGACAGTCTACGAGCAGTACTTC
cdr3_aa: CASSPGTVYEQYF

clone_size: -
v_call: TRBV27
j_call: TRBJ2-1
d_call: -
cdr3_nt: TGTGCCAGCAGTTTATCGTTGCCCGGAGCCTCCTACAATGAGCAGTTCTTC
cdr3_aa: CASSLSLPGASYNEQFF

clone_size: -
v_call: TRBV2
j_call: TRBJ2-3
d_call: -
cdr3_nt: TGTGCCAGCAGTGACAGGGTGGAGACAGATACGCAGTATTTT
cdr3_aa: CASSDRVETDTQYF

clone_size: -
v_call: TRBV5-4
j_call: TRBJ2-2
d_call: TRBD2
cdr3_nt: TGTGCCAGCAGCTTGGGGCTAGCGGGACACACCGGGGAGCTGTTTTTT
cdr3_aa: CASSLGLAGHTGELFF

clone_size: -
v_call: TRBV6-5
j_call: TRBJ1-2
d_call: -
cdr3_nt: TGTGCCAGCAGTTACTTGGCAGGGACATATGGCTACACCTTC
cdr3_aa: CASSYLAGTYGYTF

clone_size: -
v_call: TRBV5-4
j_call: TRBJ2-7
d_call: TRBD2
cdr3_nt: TGTGCCAGCAGCATCGACCCGCGGGAGTCTCACGAGCAGTACTTC
cdr3_aa: CASSIDPRESHEQYF

clone_size: once
v_call: TRBV28
j_call: TRBJ1-1
d_call: -
cdr3_nt: TGTGCCAGCAGTTTCCCTTCAGGGGATTTAAACACTGAAGCTTTCTTT
cdr3_aa: CASSFPSGDLNTEAFF

clone_size: once
v_call: TRBV6-5
j_call: TRBJ2-1
d_call: -
cdr3_nt: TGTGCCAGCAGTTACTCGTACCCCAATGAGCAGTTCTTC
cdr3_aa: CASSYSYPNEQFF

clone_size: -
v_call: TRBV11-3
j_call: TRBJ2-3
d_call: -
cdr3_nt: TGTGCCAGCAGCTTAGGACAGGACCGCACAGATACGCAGTATTTT
cdr3_aa: CASSLGQDRTDTQYF

clone_size: -
v_call: TRBV6-6
j_call: TRBJ2-7
d_call: -
cdr3_nt: TGTGCCAGCAACGGGGGACTCTCCTACGAGCAGTACTTC
cdr3_aa: CASNGGLSYEQYF

clone_size: -
v_call: TRBV5-4
j_call: TRBJ2-7
d_call: -
cdr3_nt: TGTGCCAGCAGCCCGGGACTCATGGGTCTCGAGCAGTACTTC
cdr3_aa: CASSPGLMGLEQYF

clone_size: few
v_call: TRBV6-4
j_call: TRBJ1-1
d_call: -
cdr3_nt: TGTGCCAGCAGTGACTCGCAGAACACTGAAGCTTTCTTT
cdr3_aa: CASSDSQNTEAFF

clone_size: -
v_call: TRBV15
j_call: TRBJ2-1
d_call: -
cdr3_nt: TGTGCCACCAGCGAACGCACAAACTTCTTCAATGAGCAGTTCTTC
cdr3_aa: CATSERTNFFNEQFF

clone_size: -
v_call: TRBV27
j_call: TRBJ2-6
d_call: -
cdr3_nt: TGTGCCAGCAGTTTCTTCCCTGGGGCCAACGTCCTGACTTTC
cdr3_aa: CASSFFPGANVLTF

clone_size: -
v_call: TRBV30
j_call: TRBJ2-1
d_call: -
cdr3_nt: TGTGCCTGGAGTGCGATGCAGTTCAACAATGAGCAGTTCTTC
cdr3_aa: CAWSAMQFNNEQFF

clone_size: once
v_call: TRBV4-1
j_call: TRBJ2-7
d_call: -
cdr3_nt: TGCGCCAGCAGCCAAGTAGGAGTATACGAGCAGTACTTC
cdr3_aa: CASSQVGVYEQYF

clone_size: -
v_call: TRBV15
j_call: TRBJ2-7
d_call: -
cdr3_nt: TGTGCCACCAGCAGAGCTAGGGAAGACTACGAGCAGTACTTC
cdr3_aa: CATSRAREDYEQYF

clone_size: -
v_call: TRBV13
j_call: TRBJ1-4
d_call: -
cdr3_nt: TGTGCCAGCAGCTTCCAGGGCAGCCCTAATGAAAAACTGTTTTTT
cdr3_aa: CASSFQGSPNEKLFF

clone_size: -
v_call: TRBV6-4
j_call: TRBJ1-1
d_call: -
cdr3_nt: TGTGCCAGCAGTCGACGGATGAACACTGAAGCTTTCTTT
cdr3_aa: CASSRRMNTEAFF

clone_size: -
v_call: TRBV6-6
j_call: TRBJ1-5
d_call: -
cdr3_nt: TGTGCCAGCAGTTACTCGTTCAGGTCCAATCAGCCCCAGCATTTT
cdr3_aa: CASSYSFRSNQPQHF

clone_size: once
v_call: TRBV13
j_call: TRBJ1-5
d_call: -
cdr3_nt: TGTGCCAGCAGCTTACGGGGAGTCAATCAGCCCCAGCATTTT
cdr3_aa: CASSLRGVNQPQHF

clone_size: -
v_call: TRBV7-6
j_call: TRBJ2-1
d_call: TRBD1
cdr3_nt: TGTGCCAGCAGCTTAGTAGAGGGGGCGGCCAATGAGCAGTTCTTC
cdr3_aa: CASSLVEGAANEQFF

clone_size: -
v_call: TRBV5-1
j_call: TRBJ2-3
d_call: -
cdr3_nt: TGCGCCAGCAGCTTCAGACATCCTAGCACAGATACGCAGTATTTT
cdr3_aa: CASSFRHPSTDTQYF

clone_size: few
v_call: TRBV10-1
j_call: TRBJ1-1
d_call: -
cdr3_nt: TGCGCCAGCAGTGAGTTTAGAACTTCGAACACTGAAGCTTTCTTT
cdr3_aa: CASSEFRTSNTEAFF

clone_size: -
v_call: TRBV7-9
j_call: TRBJ1-1
d_call: TRBD1
cdr3_nt: TGTGCCAGCAGGTTAGGGGGCGGCACTGAAGCTTTCTTT
cdr3_aa: CASRLGGGTEAFF

clone_size: -
v_call: TRBV7-2
j_call: TRBJ2-7
d_call: -
cdr3_nt: TGTGCCAGCAGCTCGGCGGGGACAGATCCCTACGAGCAGTACTTC
cdr3_aa: CASSSAGTDPYEQYF

clone_size: -
v_call: TRBV18
j_call: TRBJ2-5
d_call: TRBD1
cdr3_nt: TGTGCCAGCTCAACCACAGGGGGCGAAGAGACCCAGTACTTC
cdr3_aa: CASSTTGGEETQYF